The 26 T cell receptor beta chains listed next were all sequenced from one sample in a study of shared clonotypes between healthy human individuals. Measured with immunoSEQ multiplex PCR; TCRdb has only the in-frame clones, and not every one. Of some 2,500,000 clones listed, roughly 93% were seen once; the top ten hold roughly 0.36%. The source material was naive CD4+ T cells from PBMCs. Sample subset: CD45RA+ positively selected. Receptors originate from a man aged 18-30 years in good health. Some clones in this sample may be carry-over from other donors' samples.

This clone appeared a few times. Within the sample, other DNA sequences also encode this same CDR3. The chain links TRBV10-3 to TRBJ1-2, with a tentative D call TRBD1 (5 bases). CDR1 ENHRY and CDR2 SYGVKD come from the germline V gene. Between the trimmed V and J ends, which lost 3 bases and 4 bases, there was a span of 9 bases. The CDR3 totals 13 residues. The CDR3 is CAISEGQGYGYTF. The CDR3, as DNA: TGTGCCATCAGTGAAGGGCAGGGCTATGGCTACACCTTC.

The chain employs TRBV28 and TRBJ1-2, with TRBD1 matching 8 bases. J lost 3 bases, V lost 2 bases, and 11 bases had no gene match. CDR1 is MDHEN and CDR2 is SYDVKM in the germline V gene. CDR3 length: 17 residues. In DNA, the CDR3 is TGTGCCAGCAGTTTAACCGGGACAGGTCGTTCGGACTATGGCTACACCTTC. Protein: CASSLTGTGRSDYGYTF.

The J gene is TRBJ2-1, the V gene TRBV28, with 10 bases identical to TRBD2. Germline V CDR1 and CDR2: MDHEN, SYDVKM. The length of the CDR3 is 16 residues. V gave up 4 bases and J gave up 0 bases; unmatched junction bases: 3. The CDR3: CASSWASGGSYNEQFF. As DNA, the CDR3 is TGTGCCAGCAGTTGGGCTAGCGGGGGCTCCTACAATGAGCAGTTCTTC. Full variable domain (missing parts from reference TRBV28 and TRBJ2-1): DVKVTQSSRYLVKRTGEKVFLECVQDMDHENMFWYRQDPGLGLRLIYFSYDVKMKEKGDIPEGYSVSREKKERFSLILESASTNQTSMYLCASSWASGGSYNEQFFGPGTRLTVL.

The gene calls are TRBV9 and TRBJ2-1; the D call may be TRBD1 or TRBD2 (6 bases each). The CDR3 is 15 residues long. With 2 bases removed from V and 8 bases from J, the gap between germline ends came to 17 bases. Germline values: CDR1 SGDLS, CDR2 YYNGEE. CDR3 coding DNA: TGTGCCAGCAGCGTTCGAGGGTCGGGGGCCCATGAGCAGTTCTTC. This gives the protein CASSVRGSGAHEQFF.

The chain uses TRBV27 and TRBJ2-1; the match to TRBD2 covers 9 bases. Germline-derived CDR1 and CDR2 are MNHEY and SMNVEV (reference sequence). Trimming took 2 bases from V and 7 from J; bases not matched to a gene: 18. The CDR3 has 19 amino acids. For the CDR3, the DNA is TGTGCCAGCAGTTTACCTCCCTGGGGTAGTAGCGGGAGTGTGAATGAGCAGTTCTTC. Protein product: CASSLPPWGSSGSVNEQFF.

This clone is a singleton in its sample. The gene calls are TRBV4-1 and TRBJ2-1; D is ambiguous. V dropped 1 base and J dropped 9 bases, with 13 bases sitting between them. The length of the CDR3 is 14 residues. From germline, CDR1 is MGHRA and CDR2 YSYEKL. CDR3 in DNA: TGCGCCAGCAGCCAAGGGTTCAGGAACCCTGAGCAGTTCTTC. Translating gives CASSQGFRNPEQFF.

V is TRBV11-2 and J is TRBJ1-3, with D perhaps TRBD1 (6 bases). This CDR3 contains 16 residues. The V end was cut by 2 bases, the J end by 2 bases, with 13 bases between. Germline loops: CDR1 SGHAT, CDR2 FQNNGV. The CDR3 spells CASSLRRGAPGNTIYF. Written as DNA, the CDR3 is TGTGCCAGCAGCTTACGGCGGGGGGCGCCTGGAAACACCATATATTTT. Full variable domain (remainder filled in from reference TRBV11-2 and TRBJ1-3): EAGVAQSPRYKIIEKRQSVAFWCNPISGHATLYWYQQILGQGPKLLIQFQNNGVVDDSQLPKDRFSAERLKGVDSTLKIQPAKLEDSAVYLCASSLRRGAPGNTIYFGEGSWLTVV.

This chain joins TRBV7-3 and TRBJ1-2; 8 positions match TRBD1. Germline CDR1 reads SGHTA; CDR2 reads FQGTGA. The ends lost 4 bases at V and 3 bases at J; junction bases unmatched: 7. The CDR3 length is 15 residues. This chain's CDR3 is CASSSDRAPYYGYTF. The CDR3 DNA reads TGTGCCAGCAGCTCGGACAGGGCACCATACTATGGCTACACCTTC.

The chain links TRBV11-2 to TRBJ2-2, with D possibly matching TRBD2 (6 bases). V was cut by 5 bases and J by 6 bases, with 10 bases left in between. The germline gives CDR1 SGHAT, CDR2 FQNNGV. This CDR3 is built from 13 residues. The CDR3 protein is CASSMTRAGELFF. The CDR3 DNA follows: TGTGCCAGCAGCATGACTAGGGCCGGGGAGCTGTTTTTT.

The chain combines TRBV6-1 with TRBJ2-1; no clear D. CDR3 length: 15 amino acids. The ends were cut back, 3 bases at V and 7 bases at J, with 16 bases in the middle. CDR1 is MNHNS, CDR2 SASEGT, per germline. The CDR3 coding sequence is TGTGCCAGCAGTGAGCAGCCTGCAGGTAATAATGAGCAGTTCTTC. Protein: CASSEQPAGNNEQFF.

The J gene is TRBJ2-4, the V gene TRBV5-8, with TRBD1 matching over 7 bases. The CDR3 loop spans 13 amino acids. CDR1 and CDR2 (germline): SGHTS, YDEGEE. V was clipped by 1 base and J by 7 bases; unmatched bases: 2. The CDR3: CASSLTGANIQYF. The CDR3 nucleotides are TGTGCCAGCAGCTTGACAGGGGCGAACATTCAGTACTTC.

The CDR3: CASSLQPGPGIDTQYF. DNA for the CDR3: TGTGCCAGCAGCTTACAGCCGGGACCGGGGATTGATACGCAGTATTTT. The chain links TRBV7-2 to TRBJ2-3, with D perhaps assigned TRBD1 or TRBD2 (5 bases each). CDR3 length: 16 amino acids. Germline V CDR1 and CDR2: SGHTA, FQGNSA. V gave up 2 bases and J gave up 6 bases, with 18 bases separating them.

This chain uses TRBV18 with TRBJ2-7, with TRBD1 matching over 8 bases. CDR1 and CDR2 (germline): KGHSH, LQKENI. Losses at the gene ends were 4 bases for V and 2 bases for J; bases not matched to a gene: 4. This CDR3 is 14 amino acids long. The CDR3 sequence: CASSHRGNPYEQYF. The CDR3 bases are TGTGCCAGCTCACACAGGGGGAACCCCTACGAGCAGTACTTC.

The chain has TRBV7-9 and TRBJ1-3; the D is unclear. V was cut by 3 bases and J by 0 bases, with 12 bases left in between. The CDR3 runs to 16 residues. CDR1 is SEHNR and CDR2 is FQNEAQ in the germline V gene (reference sequence). The CDR3 loop reads CASSFSTSSSGNTIYF. The CDR3 nucleotides are TGTGCCAGCAGCTTTTCGACGTCCTCCTCTGGAAACACCATATATTTT. Drawing the rest from reference TRBV7-9 and TRBJ1-3, the complete variable domain is DTGVSQNPRHKITKRGQNVTFRCDPISEHNRLYWYRQTLGQGPEFLTYFQNEAQLEKSRLLSDRFSAERPKGSFSTLEIQRTEQGDSAMYLCASSFSTSSSGNTIYFGEGSWLTVV.

V is TRBV18 and J is TRBJ2-1; unclear D gene. The germline V and J ends were trimmed by 3 bases and 5 bases, with 14 bases remaining between them. This CDR3 is built from 15 residues. Germline CDR1 reads KGHSH; CDR2 reads LQKENI. In DNA, the CDR3 is TGTGCCAGCTCACCCCCGTCCCTTAGAAACAATGAGCAGTTCTTC. Protein sequence: CASSPPSLRNNEQFF.

This clone has just a few counts. The same CDR3 is also encoded by other DNA sequences in this sample. The rearrangement joins TRBV30 to TRBJ1-1; D not resolved. Germline V CDR1 and CDR2: GTSNPN, SVGIG (reference sequence). V lost 3 bases and J lost 2, with 10 bases in between. CDR3 length: 13 residues. CDR3 nucleotide sequence: TGTGCCTGGAGCCCCGATCGAAACACTGAAGCTTTCTTT. Residues: CAWSPDRNTEAFF.

About this clone itself: One end of the junction fails to match germline, which may point to a read error. This rearrangement joins TRBV4-1 to TRBJ2-3; 11 bases map to TRBD1. The CDR3 is 14 residues long. Germline V CDR1 and CDR2: MGHRA, YSYEKL. The CDR3 here is CASSQAPSGTGGNF. CDR3 nucleotide sequence: TGCGCCAGCAGCCAAGCCCCTTCGGGGACAGGGGGAAATTTT.

The chain couples TRBV28 to TRBJ1-2; unclear D gene. The CDR3 totals 14 residues. Deletions cut 5 bases from V and 0 bases from J, with 10 bases between. Per the germline V gene, CDR1 is MDHEN and CDR2 is SYDVKM. This chain's CDR3 is CASSMGVANYGYTF. Written as DNA, the CDR3 is TGTGCCAGCAGTATGGGAGTGGCTAACTATGGCTACACCTTC.

The J gene is TRBJ2-1, the V gene TRBV11-3; possible D gene TRBD1, 5 bases. The CDR3 extends over 14 amino acids. From germline, CDR1 is SGHNT and CDR2 YENEEA. The V end lost 3 bases, the J end lost 6 bases, and 12 bases lay between the germline ends. This CDR3 reads CASSFQGLTNEQFF. Written as DNA, the CDR3 is TGTGCCAGCAGCTTCCAGGGCCTCACCAATGAGCAGTTCTTC.

This rearrangement joins TRBV11-2 to TRBJ2-3, with 8 bases that match TRBD1. This CDR3 comprises 14 residues. The trim removed 4 bases at V and 2 bases at J, leaving 2 bases unmatched. Germline CDR1 and CDR2: SGHAT and FQNNGV. CDR3 nucleotide sequence: TGTGCCAGCAGCTCGGACAGGGCCACAGATACGCAGTATTTT. Its protein product is CASSSDRATDTQYF.

This chain links TRBV5-1 with TRBJ1-3; D may be TRBD1 (5 bases). The CDR3 runs 18 residues. Trimming removed 2 bases at V and 0 bases at J, with 18 bases between. Germline CDR1 and CDR2: SGHRS and YFSETQ. The DNA of the CDR3 is TGCGCCAGCAGCTTTTCAACAGGCGCCCACGTCTCTGGAAACACCATATATTTT. The encoded protein is CASSFSTGAHVSGNTIYF.

The rearrangement links TRBV7-9 to TRBJ1-5; 12 bases fit TRBD1. The CDR3 has 17 amino acids. Germline trimming cut 5 bases from V and 4 bases from J; bases unmatched to any gene: 9. Germline assignment: CDR1 SEHNR and CDR2 FQNEAQ (reference sequence). The CDR3 sequence is CASSLVGDRGRNQPQHF. Here the CDR3 DNA reads TGTGCCAGCAGCCTCGTAGGGGACAGGGGGCGTAATCAGCCCCAGCATTTT.

The chain uses TRBV5-4 and TRBJ2-5; D possibly corresponds to TRBD1 (6 bases). CDR1 and CDR2 (germline): SGHNT, YYREEE (reference sequence). V lost 4 bases and J 1 base, leaving 17 bases between the germline ends. The CDR3 extends over 16 amino acids. The CDR3 here is CASSRRQGISQETQYF. In DNA form, the CDR3 reads TGTGCCAGCAGCCGCCGGCAGGGGATCTCCCAAGAGACCCAGTACTTC.

This clone has a handful of counts. The chain combines TRBV2 with TRBJ1-5; D gene unclear. This CDR3 has 13 amino acids. Trimming took off 7 bases at V and 7 bases at J, with 14 bases between the two ends. The germline V gene encodes CDR1 SNHLY and CDR2 FYNNEI. The CDR3 region has the DNA TGTGCCAGCACAGCGGGGTCGGGACAGCCCCAGCATTTT. This sequence encodes CASTAGSGQPQHF.

To note about this clone: This sample also contains other DNA sequences that code for the same CDR3. This chain links TRBV4-2 with TRBJ1-2; no clear D gene. Per the germline V gene, CDR1 is LGHNA and CDR2 is YNFKEQ. The CDR3 has 12 residues. V lost 1 base and J 2 bases, leaving 2 bases between the germline ends. The CDR3 DNA is TGTGCCAGCAGCCAAGCGAACTATGGCTACACCTTC. It translates to CASSQANYGYTF.

This clone was picked up one time. The rearrangement uses TRBV28 and TRBJ2-3; D tentatively fits TRBD1 or TRBD2 (5 bases each). The V end was cut by 2 bases, the J end by 2 bases, with 14 bases between. The CDR3 is 16 residues long. Looked up from germline, CDR1 is MDHEN and CDR2 is SYDVKM. The CDR3: CASSLPGRMPTDTQYF. The CDR3 DNA reads as TGTGCCAGCAGTTTACCGGGACGGATGCCCACAGATACGCAGTATTTT.